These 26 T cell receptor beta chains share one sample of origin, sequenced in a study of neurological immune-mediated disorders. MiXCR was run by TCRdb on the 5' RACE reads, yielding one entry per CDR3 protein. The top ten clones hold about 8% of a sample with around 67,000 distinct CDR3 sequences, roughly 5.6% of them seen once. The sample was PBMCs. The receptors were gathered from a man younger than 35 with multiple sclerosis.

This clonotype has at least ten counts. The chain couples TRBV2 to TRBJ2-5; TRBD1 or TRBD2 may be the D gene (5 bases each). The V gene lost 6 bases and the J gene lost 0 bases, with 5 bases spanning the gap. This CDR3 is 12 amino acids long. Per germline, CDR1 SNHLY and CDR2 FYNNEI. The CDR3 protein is CASRGDQETQYF. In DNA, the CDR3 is TGTGCCAGCAGGGGGGACCAAGAGACCCAGTACTTC.

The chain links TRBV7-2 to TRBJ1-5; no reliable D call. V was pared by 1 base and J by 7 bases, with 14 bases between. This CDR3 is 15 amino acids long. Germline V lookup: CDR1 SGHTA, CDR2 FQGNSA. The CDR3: CASSLGATVPQPQHF. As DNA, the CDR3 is TGTGCCAGCAGCTTAGGGGCCACAGTTCCCCAGCCCCAGCATTTT.

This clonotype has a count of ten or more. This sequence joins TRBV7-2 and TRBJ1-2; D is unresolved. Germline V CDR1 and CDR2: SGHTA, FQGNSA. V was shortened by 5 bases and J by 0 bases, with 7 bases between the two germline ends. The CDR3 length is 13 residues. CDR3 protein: CASSLFSNYGYTF. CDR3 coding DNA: TGTGCCAGCAGCCTATTTTCTAACTATGGCTACACCTTC. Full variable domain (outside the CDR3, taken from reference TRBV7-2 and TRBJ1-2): GAGVSQSPSNKVTEKGKDVELRCDPISGHTALYWYRQSLGQGLEFLIYFQGNSAPDKSGLPSDRFSAERTGGSVSTLTIQRTQQEDSAVYLCASSLFSNYGYTFGSGTRLTVV.

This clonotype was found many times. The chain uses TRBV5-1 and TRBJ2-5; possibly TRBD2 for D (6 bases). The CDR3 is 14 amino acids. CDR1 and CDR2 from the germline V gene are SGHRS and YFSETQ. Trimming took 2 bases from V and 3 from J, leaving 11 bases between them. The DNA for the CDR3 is TGCGCCAGCAGCTTTTTACTAGCTGAAGAGACCCAGTACTTC. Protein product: CASSFLLAEETQYF.

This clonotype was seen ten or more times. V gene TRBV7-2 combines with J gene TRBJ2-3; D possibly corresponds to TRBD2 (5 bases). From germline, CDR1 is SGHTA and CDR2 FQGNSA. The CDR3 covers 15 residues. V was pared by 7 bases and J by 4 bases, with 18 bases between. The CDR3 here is CASKVDFAGADTQYF. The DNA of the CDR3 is TGTGCCAGCAAAGTGGACTTCGCGGGCGCAGATACGCAGTATTTT.

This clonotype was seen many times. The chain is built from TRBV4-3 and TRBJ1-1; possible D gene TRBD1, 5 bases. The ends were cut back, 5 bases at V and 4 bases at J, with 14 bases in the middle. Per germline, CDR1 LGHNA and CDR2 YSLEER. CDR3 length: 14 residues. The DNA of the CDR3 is TGCGCCAGCAGCAGCAGGGTGTTGGGCACTGAAGCTTTCTTT. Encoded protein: CASSSRVLGTEAFF.

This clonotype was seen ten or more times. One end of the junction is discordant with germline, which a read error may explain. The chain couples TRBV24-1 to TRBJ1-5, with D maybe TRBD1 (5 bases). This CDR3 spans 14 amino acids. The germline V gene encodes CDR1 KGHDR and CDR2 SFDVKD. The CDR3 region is CATSEGEFNQPQNF. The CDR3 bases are TGTGCCACCAGTGAAGGGGAGTTCAATCAGCCCCAGAATTTT.

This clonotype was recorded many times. CDR3 nucleotides: TGCGCCAGCAGCGCGTGGGACTCCCGCTCCTACGAGCAGTACTTC. It translates to CASSAWDSRSYEQYF. The chain has TRBV5-1 and TRBJ2-7; tentative D call: TRBD2 (6 bases). The CDR3 covers 15 residues. Per the germline V gene, CDR1 is SGHRS and CDR2 is YFSETQ. V shed 4 bases and J shed 0 bases, with 14 bases lying between them.

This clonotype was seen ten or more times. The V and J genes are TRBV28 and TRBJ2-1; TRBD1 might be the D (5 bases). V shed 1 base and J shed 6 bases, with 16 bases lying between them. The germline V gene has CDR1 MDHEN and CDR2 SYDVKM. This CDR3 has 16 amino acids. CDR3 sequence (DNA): TGTGCCAGCAGTTTATTGGGCCAGGGCACCATCAATGAGCAGTTCTTC. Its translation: CASSLLGQGTINEQFF.

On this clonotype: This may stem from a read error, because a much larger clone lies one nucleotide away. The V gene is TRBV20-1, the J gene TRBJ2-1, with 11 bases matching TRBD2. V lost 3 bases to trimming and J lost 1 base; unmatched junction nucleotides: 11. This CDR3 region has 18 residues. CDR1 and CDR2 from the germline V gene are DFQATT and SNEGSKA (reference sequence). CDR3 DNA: TGCAGTGCTAGTTCTAGCGGGGGGCCGATTAGATCCTACAATGAGCAGTTCTTC. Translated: CSASSSGGPIRSYNEQFF.

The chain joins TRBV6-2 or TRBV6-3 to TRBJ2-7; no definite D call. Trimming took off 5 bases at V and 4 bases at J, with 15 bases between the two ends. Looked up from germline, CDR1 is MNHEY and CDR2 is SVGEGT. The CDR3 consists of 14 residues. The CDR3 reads CASSGNGKGYEQYF. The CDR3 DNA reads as TGTGCCAGCAGTGGGAACGGAAAGGGATACGAGCAGTACTTC.

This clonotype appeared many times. This CDR3 reads CATSDSRVFDTQYF. Written as DNA, the CDR3 is TGTGCCACCAGTGATTCGCGTGTATTCGATACGCAGTATTTT. The chain joins TRBV24-1 to TRBJ2-3; D is ambiguous. Germline CDR1 reads KGHDR; CDR2 reads SFDVKD. The CDR3 length is 14 residues. Trimming removed 2 bases at V and 6 bases at J, with 11 bases between.

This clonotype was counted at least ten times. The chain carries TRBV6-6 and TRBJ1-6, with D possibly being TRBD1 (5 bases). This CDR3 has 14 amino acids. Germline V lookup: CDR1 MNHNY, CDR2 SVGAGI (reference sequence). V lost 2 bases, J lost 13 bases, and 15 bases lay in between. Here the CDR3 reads CASSYVREVEPLHF. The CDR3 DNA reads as TGTGCCAGCAGTTACGTCAGGGAGGTCGAGCCCCTCCACTTT.

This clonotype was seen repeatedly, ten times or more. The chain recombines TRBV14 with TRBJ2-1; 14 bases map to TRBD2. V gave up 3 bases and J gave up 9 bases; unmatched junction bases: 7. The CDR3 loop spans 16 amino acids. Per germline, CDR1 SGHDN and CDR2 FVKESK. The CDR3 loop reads CASSHGTSGSQSEQFF. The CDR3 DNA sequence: TGTGCCAGCAGCCACGGGACTAGCGGGAGTCAAAGTGAGCAGTTCTTC. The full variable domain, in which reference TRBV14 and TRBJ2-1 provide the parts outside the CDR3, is EAGVTQFPSHSVIEKGQTVTLRCDPISGHDNLYWYRRVMGKEIKFLLHFVKESKQDESGMPNNRFLAERTGGTYSTLKVQPAELEDSGVYFCASSHGTSGSQSEQFFGPGTRLTVL.

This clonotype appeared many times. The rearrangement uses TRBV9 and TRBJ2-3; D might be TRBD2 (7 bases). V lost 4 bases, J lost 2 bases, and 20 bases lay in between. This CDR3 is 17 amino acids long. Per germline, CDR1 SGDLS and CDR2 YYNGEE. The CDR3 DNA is TGTGCCAGCAGCCCTCCCCTGGGGGGGGCAAACACAGATACGCAGTATTTT. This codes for CASSPPLGGANTDTQYF.

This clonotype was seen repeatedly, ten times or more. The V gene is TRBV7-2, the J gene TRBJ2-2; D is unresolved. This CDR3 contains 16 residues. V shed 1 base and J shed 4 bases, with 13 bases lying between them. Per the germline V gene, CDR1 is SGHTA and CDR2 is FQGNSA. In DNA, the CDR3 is TGTGCCAGCAGCTTAGTAGAAATTTCGGTCACCGGGGAGCTGTTTTTT. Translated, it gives CASSLVEISVTGELFF.

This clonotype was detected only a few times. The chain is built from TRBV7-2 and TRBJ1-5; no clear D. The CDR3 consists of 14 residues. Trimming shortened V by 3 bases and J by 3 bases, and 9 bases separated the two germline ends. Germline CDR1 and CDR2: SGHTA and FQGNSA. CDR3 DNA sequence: TGTGCCAGCAGCTTTGGCGGTTACAATCAGCCCCAGCATTTT. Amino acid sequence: CASSFGGYNQPQHF.

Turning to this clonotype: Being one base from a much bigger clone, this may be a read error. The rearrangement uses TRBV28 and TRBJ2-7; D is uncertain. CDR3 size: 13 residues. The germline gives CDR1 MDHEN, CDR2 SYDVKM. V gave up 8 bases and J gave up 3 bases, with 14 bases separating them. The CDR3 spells CASASSKFYEQYF. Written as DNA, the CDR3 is TGTGCCAGCGCGTCGTCAAAGTTCTACGAGCAGTACTTC. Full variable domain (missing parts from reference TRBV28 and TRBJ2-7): DVKVTQSSRYLVKRTGEKVFLECVQDMDHENMFWYRQDPGLGLRLIYFSYDVKMKEKGDIPEGYSVSREKKERFSLILESASTNQTSMYLCASASSKFYEQYFGPGTRLTVT.

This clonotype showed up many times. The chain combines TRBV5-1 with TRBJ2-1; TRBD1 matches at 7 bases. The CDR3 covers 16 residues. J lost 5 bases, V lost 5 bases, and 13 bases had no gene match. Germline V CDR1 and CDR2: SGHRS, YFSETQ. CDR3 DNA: TGCGCCAGCAGGGGGATAGGGGGCAGCCCAAACAATGAGCAGTTCTTC. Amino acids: CASRGIGGSPNNEQFF.

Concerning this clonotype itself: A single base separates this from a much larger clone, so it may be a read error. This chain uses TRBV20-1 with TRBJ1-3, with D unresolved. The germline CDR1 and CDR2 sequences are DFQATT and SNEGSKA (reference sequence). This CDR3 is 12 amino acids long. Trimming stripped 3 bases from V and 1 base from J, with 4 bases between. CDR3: CSASRSGNTIYF. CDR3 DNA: TGCAGTGCTAGTAGATCTGGAAACACCATATATTTT.

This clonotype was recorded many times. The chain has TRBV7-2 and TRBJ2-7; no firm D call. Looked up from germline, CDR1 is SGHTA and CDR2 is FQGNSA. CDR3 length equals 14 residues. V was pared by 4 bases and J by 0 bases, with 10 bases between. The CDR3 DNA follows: TGTGCCAGCAGCTCGCAGACATCCTCCTACGAGCAGTACTTC. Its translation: CASSSQTSSYEQYF. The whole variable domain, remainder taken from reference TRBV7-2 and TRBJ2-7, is GAGVSQSPSNKVTEKGKDVELRCDPISGHTALYWYRQSLGQGLEFLIYFQGNSAPDKSGLPSDRFSAERTGGSVSTLTIQRTQQEDSAVYLCASSSQTSSYEQYFGPGTRLTVT.

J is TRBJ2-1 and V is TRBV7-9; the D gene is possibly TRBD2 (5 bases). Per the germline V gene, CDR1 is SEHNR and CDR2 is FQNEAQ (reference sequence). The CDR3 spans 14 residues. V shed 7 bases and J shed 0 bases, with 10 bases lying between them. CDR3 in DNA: TGTGCCAGCACGTGGACTGTCTCCTACAATGAGCAGTTCTTC. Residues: CASTWTVSYNEQFF. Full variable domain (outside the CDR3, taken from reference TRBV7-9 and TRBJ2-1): DTGVSQNPRHKITKRGQNVTFRCDPISEHNRLYWYRQTLGQGPEFLTYFQNEAQLEKSRLLSDRFSAERPKGSFSTLEIQRTEQGDSAMYLCASTWTVSYNEQFFGPGTRLTVL.

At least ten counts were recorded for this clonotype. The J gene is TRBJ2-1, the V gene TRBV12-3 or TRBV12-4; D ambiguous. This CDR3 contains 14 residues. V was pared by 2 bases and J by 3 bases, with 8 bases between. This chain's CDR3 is CASSLRPDYNEQFF. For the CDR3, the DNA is TGTGCCAGCAGTTTAAGACCCGACTACAATGAGCAGTTCTTC.

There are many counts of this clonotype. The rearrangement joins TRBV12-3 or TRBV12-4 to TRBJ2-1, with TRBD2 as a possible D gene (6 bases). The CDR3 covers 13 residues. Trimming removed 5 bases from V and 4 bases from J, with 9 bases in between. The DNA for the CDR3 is TGTGCCAGCAGTAGGGACTTTTACAATGAGCAGTTCTTC. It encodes CASSRDFYNEQFF.

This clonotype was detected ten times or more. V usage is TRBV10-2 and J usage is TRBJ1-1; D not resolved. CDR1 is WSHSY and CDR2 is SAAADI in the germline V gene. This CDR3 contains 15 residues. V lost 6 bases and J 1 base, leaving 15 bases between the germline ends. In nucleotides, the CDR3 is TGCGCCAGCAGCGCCCACAGTAACTCGAACACTGAAGCTTTCTTT. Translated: CASSAHSNSNTEAFF.

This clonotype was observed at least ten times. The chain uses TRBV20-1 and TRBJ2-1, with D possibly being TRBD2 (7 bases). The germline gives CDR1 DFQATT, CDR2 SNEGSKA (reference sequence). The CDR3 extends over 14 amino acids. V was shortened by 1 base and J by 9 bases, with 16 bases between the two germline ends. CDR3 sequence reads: CSARVGGGPSEQFF. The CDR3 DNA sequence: TGCAGTGCTAGAGTGGGGGGGGGGCCGAGTGAGCAGTTCTTC.